The 9 T cell receptor beta chains listed next were all sequenced from one sample in a study of T cell responses to AZD1222 COVID-19 vaccine. Assay used: immunoSEQ multiplex PCR; TCRdb lists only in-frame clones, some missing. The table records around 80,000 clones, 87% of them present only once. Sequencing used peripheral blood, obtained 28 days after the second AZD1222 dose. All receptors come from an adult who received the AZD1222 COVID-19 vaccine.

The chain combines TRBV4-1 with TRBJ1-3; TRBD1 aligns across 7 bases. Germline V gene sequence: CDR1 MGHRA, CDR2 YSYEKL. J gave up 2 bases and V 1 base, and 5 bases lay outside the gene matches. The CDR3 has 16 amino acids. CDR3 bases: TGCGCCAGCAGCCAAGGGGGGCAGGGGGCTGGAAACACCATATATTTT. This encodes CASSQGGQGAGNTIYF.

V and J are TRBV2 and TRBJ2-7; D remains ambiguous. Germline lookup yields CDR1 SNHLY and CDR2 FYNNEI. Trimming took off 6 bases at V and 7 bases at J, with 16 bases between the two ends. The CDR3 is 13 residues long. The CDR3 protein is CASRPNLPAEQYF. The CDR3 bases are TGTGCCAGCAGGCCTAACCTTCCGGCGGAGCAGTACTTC.

The V gene is TRBV10-1, the J gene TRBJ1-1; the match to TRBD1 covers 9 bases. J was trimmed by 3 bases and V by 7 bases; bases with no gene match: 6. This CDR3 contains 14 residues. Germline V gene data show CDR1 as WNHNN and CDR2 as SYGVQD (reference sequence). CDR3 amino acids: CASMGQGKDTEAFF. The CDR3 DNA sequence: TGCGCCAGCATGGGACAGGGTAAGGACACTGAAGCTTTCTTT.

The chain links TRBV5-5 to TRBJ1-4; D is unresolved. Trimming left V 3 bases short and J 6 bases short, with 6 bases between. CDR1 is SGHKS, CDR2 YYEKEE, per germline (reference sequence). The CDR3 contains 12 residues. CDR3: CASSWAHEKLFF. As DNA, the CDR3 is TGTGCCAGCAGCTGGGCCCATGAAAAACTGTTTTTT.

As concerns this clone: The same CDR3 can be traced to other DNA sequences in this sample. Here the CDR3 DNA reads TGTGCCAGCAGCGTCACAGGGAGCAATCAGCCCCAGCATTTT. As protein: CASSVTGSNQPQHF. The chain recombines TRBV9 with TRBJ1-5, with D perhaps matching TRBD1 (6 bases). With 2 bases removed from V and 1 base from J, the gap between germline ends came to 7 bases. The CDR3 is 14 amino acids. Looked up from germline, CDR1 is SGDLS and CDR2 is YYNGEE.

J is TRBJ2-7 and V is TRBV6-6, with unresolved D. V lost 6 bases and J lost 3, with 9 bases in between. The CDR3 is 12 residues long. Germline assignment: CDR1 MNHNY and CDR2 SVGAGI (reference sequence). Here the CDR3 reads CASRVQDYEQYF. The CDR3 bases are TGTGCCAGCAGGGTACAAGACTACGAGCAGTACTTC.

The gene calls are TRBV5-1 and TRBJ2-2; maybe TRBD1 (6 bases). Trimming left V 0 bases short and J 7 bases short, with 10 bases between. CDR1 is SGHRS, CDR2 YFSETQ, per germline. The CDR3 loop spans 14 amino acids. CDR3 in amino acids: CASSLARGGGELFF. The CDR3 DNA reads as TGCGCCAGCAGCTTGGCCAGGGGTGGCGGGGAGCTGTTTTTT.

The chain is built from TRBV14 and TRBJ1-2; D perhaps matches TRBD1 (5 bases). The CDR3 totals 15 residues. V lost 0 bases and J lost 3, with 11 bases in between. Germline V gene sequence: CDR1 SGHDN, CDR2 FVKESK. In nucleotides, the CDR3 is TGTGCCAGCAGCCAAGATCAGGGCGGATACTATGGCTACACCTTC. It encodes CASSQDQGGYYGYTF.

The chain uses TRBV6-2 or TRBV6-3 and TRBJ1-4, with 7 bases matching TRBD1. Trimming removed 6 bases from V and 0 bases from J; junction bases left unmatched: 7. CDR1 and CDR2 (germline): MNHEY, SVGEGT. The CDR3 runs 16 residues. The CDR3 loop reads CASSHRGTATNEKLFF. CDR3 sequence (DNA): TGTGCCAGCAGCCACAGGGGAACCGCAACTAATGAAAAACTGTTTTTT.